The 16 T cell receptor beta chains below were found in one sample sequenced in a study of blood T cell repertoires in COVID-19. Assay used: immunoSEQ multiplex PCR; TCRdb lists only in-frame clones, some missing. The repertoire holds 200,000 to 250,000 clones, with over 75% as singletons. Source material: PBMCs or T cells enriched from blood (not recorded which). These receptors all stem from a woman aged 18-29 years in a cohort exposed to, infected with or recovered from COVID-19 (not recorded which).

This chain connects TRBV18 to TRBJ1-2; D unresolved. CDR3 length equals 14 residues. The germline gives CDR1 KGHSH, CDR2 LQKENI. Trimming cost V 3 bases and J 4 bases, with 12 bases left between them. The CDR3: CASSPAKTVYGYTF. The DNA of the CDR3 is TGTGCCAGCTCACCCGCGAAAACGGTCTATGGCTACACCTTC.

The V and J genes are TRBV6-5 and TRBJ2-1; TRBD2 aligns across 8 bases. The V gene end was trimmed by 10 bases and the J gene end by 3 bases; junction bases not matched to a gene: 11. This CDR3 contains 15 residues. CDR1 is MNHEY and CDR2 is SVGAGI in the germline V gene. This CDR3 reads CATGREAPNYNEQFF. As DNA, the CDR3 is TGTGCCACGGGGCGGGAGGCGCCAAACTACAATGAGCAGTTCTTC.

The chain couples TRBV28 to TRBJ1-1, with TRBD1 as a possible D gene (5 bases). Trimming stripped 2 bases from V and 2 bases from J, with 12 bases between. The CDR3 is made up of 15 amino acids. From germline, CDR1 is MDHEN and CDR2 SYDVKM. CDR3 protein: CASSLNWQGNTEAFF. The CDR3 DNA is TGTGCCAGCAGTTTAAACTGGCAGGGAAACACTGAAGCTTTCTTT.

V gene TRBV2 combines with J gene TRBJ2-5, with 12 positions matching TRBD2. This CDR3 is built from 19 residues. Losses at the gene ends were 0 bases for V and 5 bases for J; bases not matched to a gene: 13. Germline-derived CDR1 and CDR2 are SNHLY and FYNNEI. CDR3 sequence reads: CASSEALLSSGRAEETQYF. DNA of the CDR3: TGTGCCAGCAGTGAAGCGCTTCTATCTAGCGGGAGGGCCGAGGAGACCCAGTACTTC.

This sequence joins TRBV28 and TRBJ1-5, with 8 bases that match TRBD1. Germline values: CDR1 MDHEN, CDR2 SYDVKM. The V segment lost 6 bases and the J segment 7 bases; nucleotides outside the gene matches: 8. This CDR3 region has 14 residues. CDR3 DNA: TGTGCCAGCAGCCGTGGACAGGGTCGACAGCCCCAGCATTTT. Encoded protein: CASSRGQGRQPQHF.

V is TRBV25-1 and J is TRBJ2-3; weak D call: TRBD1 (5 bases). Germline CDR1 MGHDK, CDR2 SYGVNS. V lost 3 bases and J 1 base, leaving 5 bases between the germline ends. The CDR3 is 13 amino acids. The CDR3: CASSETGTDTQYF. The CDR3, as DNA: TGTGCCAGCAGTGAGACAGGCACAGATACGCAGTATTTT. The whole variable domain, filled in from reference TRBV25-1 and TRBJ2-3, reads EADIYQTPRYLVIGTGKKITLECSQTMGHDKMYWYQQDPGMELHLIHYSYGVNSTEKGDLSSESTVSRIRTEHFPLTLESARPSHTSQYLCASSETGTDTQYFGPGTRLTVL.

A single count supports this clone. This chain connects TRBV7-8 to TRBJ1-5; TRBD1 matches at 8 bases. CDR3 length: 14 residues. In germline, CDR1 is SGHVS, CDR2 FQNEAQ. V lost 1 base, J lost 4 bases, and 0 bases stayed unmatched. The CDR3 protein is CASSLGTGNQPQHF. Written as DNA, the CDR3 is TGTGCCAGCAGCTTAGGGACAGGGAATCAGCCCCAGCATTTT.

This clone was seen only a few times. J is TRBJ1-1 and V is TRBV6-5; 8 positions match TRBD1. V dropped 1 base and J dropped 4; count of bases not matched to a gene: 5. CDR1 is MNHEY, CDR2 SVGAGI, per germline. This CDR3 has 15 amino acids. CDR3 nucleotides: TGTGCCAGCAGTTACTGGACAGGGTTCCCCACTGAAGCTTTCTTT. It translates to CASSYWTGFPTEAFF.

The rearrangement links TRBV19 to TRBJ2-5, with a weak D call TRBD1 (6 bases). The ends were cut back, 3 bases at V and 3 bases at J, with 11 bases in the middle. The CDR3 length is 14 residues. CDR1 and CDR2 (germline): LNHDA, SQIVND (reference sequence). The CDR3 spells CASSIPGAKETQYF. CDR3 nucleotides: TGTGCCAGTAGTATCCCAGGGGCGAAAGAGACCCAGTACTTC.

The chain is built from TRBV6-5 and TRBJ1-6; D is uncertain. The V and J ends lost 5 bases and 8 bases respectively, with 16 bases between them. There are 15 residues in the CDR3. Germline loops: CDR1 MNHEY, CDR2 SVGAGI. CDR3: CASSSLRPRDSPLHF. In nucleotides, the CDR3 is TGTGCCAGCAGTAGCCTGCGGCCTCGCGATTCACCCCTCCACTTT.

V usage is TRBV3-1 (or the pseudogene TRBV3-2) and J usage is TRBJ1-2, with a tentative D call TRBD1 (6 bases). V lost 1 base, J lost 3 bases, and 12 bases lay in between. This CDR3 has 15 amino acids. Germline V gives CDR1 LGHDT, CDR2 YNNKEL (reference sequence). The CDR3 DNA follows: TGTGCCAGCAGCCAAGGCTGGGGGCGGGACTATGGCTACACCTTC. As protein: CASSQGWGRDYGYTF.

This clone was observed a handful of times. This chain connects TRBV4-1 to TRBJ1-5; 7 bases fit TRBD1. The V segment lost 0 bases and the J segment 4 bases; nucleotides outside the gene matches: 3. The CDR3 is made up of 15 amino acids. Germline V CDR1 and CDR2: MGHRA, YSYEKL. In DNA form, the CDR3 reads TGCGCCAGCAGCCAAGATTCAGGGGGTAATCAGCCCCAGCATTTT. It translates to CASSQDSGGNQPQHF.

This chain connects TRBV28 to TRBJ1-2; D is undetermined. Germline V lookup: CDR1 MDHEN, CDR2 SYDVKM. V was pared by 3 bases and J by 6 bases, with 14 bases between. The CDR3 sequence is 14 residues long. The CDR3 bases are TGTGCCAGCAGTTTCGAGGGATCTGAGAATGGCTACACCTTC. Encoded protein: CASSFEGSENGYTF.

The rearrangement joins TRBV5-5 to TRBJ2-3; D call uncertain. V gave up 4 bases and J gave up 8 bases, with 11 bases separating them. The length of the CDR3 is 12 residues. Germline V gene lookup returns CDR1 SGHKS and CDR2 YYEKEE (reference sequence). CDR3 coding DNA: TGTGCCAGCAGCCCACCTACCGTTACGCAGTATTTT. Encoded protein: CASSPPTVTQYF.

The V and J genes are TRBV2 and TRBJ1-1; possibly TRBD1 for D (5 bases). V was clipped by 7 bases and J by 5 bases, with 11 bases between them. This CDR3 contains 12 residues. Looked up from germline, CDR1 is SNHLY and CDR2 is FYNNEI. The CDR3 nucleotides read TGTGCCAGCAAAGGGGAAGGAACTGAAGCTTTCTTT. It specifies CASKGEGTEAFF.

The V and J genes are TRBV9 and TRBJ1-4; D not certain. Trimming shortened V by 2 bases and J by 10 bases, and 12 bases separated the two germline ends. Germline CDR1 and CDR2: SGDLS and YYNGEE. This CDR3 region has 13 residues. CDR3 coding DNA: TGTGCCAGCAGCGTCTCCTGGAGTGGAAAACTGTTTTTT. Its translation: CASSVSWSGKLFF.